This TCR beta chain comes out of a study of cytomegalovirus exposure and HLA in healthy donors. TCRdb's copy holds only in-frame clones and misses some; the assay was immunoSEQ multiplex PCR. This table holds 250,000 or so clones, approximately 84% found once. Germline lookup yields CDR1 SNHLY and CDR2 FYNNEI. The trim removed 6 bases at V and 3 bases at J, leaving 2 bases unmatched. This CDR3 has 12 amino acids. Turning to this clone: This same CDR3 is encoded by further DNA sequences in the sample.

This TCR was sampled from a man between 18 and 29 years old in good health and CMV-seropositive. The genes are TRBV2 and TRBJ2-7, with 7 bases identical to TRBD1. Sequencing was done on a sample of PBMCs. The CDR3 sequence is CASRRDSYEQYF. The CDR3 nucleotides are TGTGCCAGCAGGAGGGACAGCTACGAGCAGTACTTC.